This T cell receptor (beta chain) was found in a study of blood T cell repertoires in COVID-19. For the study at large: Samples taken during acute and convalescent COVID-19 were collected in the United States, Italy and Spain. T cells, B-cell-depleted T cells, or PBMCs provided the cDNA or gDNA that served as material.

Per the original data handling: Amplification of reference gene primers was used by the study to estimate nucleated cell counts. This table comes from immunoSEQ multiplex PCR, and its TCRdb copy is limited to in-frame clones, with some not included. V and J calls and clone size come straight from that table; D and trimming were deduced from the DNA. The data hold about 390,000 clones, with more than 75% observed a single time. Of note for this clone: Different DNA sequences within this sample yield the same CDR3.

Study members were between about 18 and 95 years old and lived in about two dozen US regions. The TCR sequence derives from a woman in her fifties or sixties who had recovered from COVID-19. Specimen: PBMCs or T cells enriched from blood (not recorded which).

The CDR3 DNA sequence: TGTGCCAGTAGTCCCACAGCAACTAATGAAAAACTGTTTTTT. This encodes CASSPTATNEKLFF. V is TRBV19 and J is TRBJ1-4; D remains unclear. V dropped 5 bases and J dropped 0 bases, with 7 bases sitting between them. Germline CDR1 is LNHDA and CDR2 is SQIVND (reference sequence). CDR3 length: 14 residues.